The T cell receptor beta chain described here comes from a study of T cells in Graves' hyperthyroidism and ophthalmopathy. As for the study in general: The blood sample was taken at first diagnosis, before treatment began. Study conclusions and caveats: Most expanded thyroid clonotypes above 0.001 recurred in blood. Separation of ophthalmopathy from stable hyperthyroidism was achieved by a 13 V-J model.

RNA transcripts provided the source from which TCR beta CDR3 regions were amplified. The primer set for the first-round RT-PCR of the TCR CDR3 was HTBI. MiXCR, run by TCRdb on the multiplex PCR reads, gives a single entry per CDR3 protein. The sample lists about 640,000 distinct CDR3 sequences; about 14% were seen once. Germline lookup yields CDR1 SNHLY and CDR2 FYNNEI. V lost 4 bases and J 7 bases, leaving 13 bases between the germline ends. The CDR3 extends over 13 amino acids. This clonotype was counted many times. The antigen remains undetermined. Any patient presenting with uncontrolled infection, other autoimmune disease, pregnancy or lactation was left out.

The sequence derives from a woman aged 50 to 60 with Graves' ophthalmopathy. The V and J genes are TRBV2 and TRBJ2-5; D possibly corresponds to TRBD1 (6 bases). The sequencing input was blood. The CDR3 region is CASSGTEIGTQYF. CDR3 sequence (DNA): TGTGCCAGCAGTGGGACAGAGATAGGGACCCAGTACTTC. Together with reference TRBV2 and TRBJ2-5, the CDR3 gives the full variable domain: EPEVTQTPSHQVTQMGQEVILRCVPISNHLYFYWYRQILGQKVEFLVSFYNNEISEKSEIFDDQFSVERPDGSNFTLKIRSTKLEDSAMYFCASSGTEIGTQYFGPGTRLLVL.